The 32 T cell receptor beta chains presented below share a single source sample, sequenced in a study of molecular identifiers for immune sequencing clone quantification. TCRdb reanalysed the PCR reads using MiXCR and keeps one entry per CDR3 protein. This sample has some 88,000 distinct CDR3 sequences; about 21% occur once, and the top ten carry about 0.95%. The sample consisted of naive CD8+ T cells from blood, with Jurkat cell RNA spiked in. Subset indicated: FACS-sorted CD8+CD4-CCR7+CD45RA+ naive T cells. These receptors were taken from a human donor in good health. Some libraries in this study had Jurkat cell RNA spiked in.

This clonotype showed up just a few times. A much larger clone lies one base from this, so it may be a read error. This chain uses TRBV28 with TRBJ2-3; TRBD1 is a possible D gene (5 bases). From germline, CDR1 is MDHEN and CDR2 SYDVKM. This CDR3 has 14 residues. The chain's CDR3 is CAGSGDSSTDTQYF. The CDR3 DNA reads TGTGCCGGCAGTGGAGACAGTAGCACAGATACGCAGTATTTT. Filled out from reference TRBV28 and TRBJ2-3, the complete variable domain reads DVKVTQSSRYLVKRTGEKVFLECVQDMDHENMFWYRQDPGLGLRLIYFSYDVKMKEKGDIPEGYSVSREKKERFSLILESASTNQTSMYLCAGSGDSSTDTQYFGPGTRLTVL.

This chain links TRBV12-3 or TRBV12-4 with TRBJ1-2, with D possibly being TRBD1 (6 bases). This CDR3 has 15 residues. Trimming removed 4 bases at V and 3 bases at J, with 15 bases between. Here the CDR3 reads CASSSGTSAHYGYTF. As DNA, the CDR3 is TGTGCCAGCAGTTCGGGGACATCCGCCCACTATGGCTACACCTTC.

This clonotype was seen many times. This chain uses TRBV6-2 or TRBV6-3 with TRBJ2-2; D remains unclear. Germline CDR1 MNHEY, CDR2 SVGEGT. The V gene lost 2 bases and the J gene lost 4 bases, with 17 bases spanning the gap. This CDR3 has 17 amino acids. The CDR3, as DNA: TGTGCCAGCAGTTACCCCCGGGTCGCGGAGCGCACCGGGGAGCTGTTTTTT. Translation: CASSYPRVAERTGELFF.

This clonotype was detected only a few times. For the CDR3, the DNA is TGCAGCGTTGAAGATGGCAGGCTGAACACCGGGGAGCTGTTTTTT. Translation gives CSVEDGRLNTGELFF. V usage is TRBV29-1 and J usage is TRBJ2-2; no definite D call. V lost 0 bases to trimming and J lost 1 base, with 9 bases between them. This CDR3 region has 15 residues. In germline, CDR1 is SQVTM, CDR2 ANQGSEA.

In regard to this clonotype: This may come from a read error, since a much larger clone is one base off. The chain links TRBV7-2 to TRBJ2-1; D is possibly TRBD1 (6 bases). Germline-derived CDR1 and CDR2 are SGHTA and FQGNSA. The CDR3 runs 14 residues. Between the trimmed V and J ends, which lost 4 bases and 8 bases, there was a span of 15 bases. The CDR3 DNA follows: TGTGCCAGCAGCTCGGACAGCGTTAACGATGAGCAGTTCTTC. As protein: CASSSDSVNDEQFF.

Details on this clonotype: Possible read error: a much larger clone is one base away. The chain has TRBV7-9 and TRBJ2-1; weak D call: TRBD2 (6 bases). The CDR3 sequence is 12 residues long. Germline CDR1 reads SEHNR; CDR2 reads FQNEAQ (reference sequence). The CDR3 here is CASGGTGNGQFF. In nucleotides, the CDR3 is TGTGCCAGCGGTGGGACTGGCAATGGGCAGTTCTTC.

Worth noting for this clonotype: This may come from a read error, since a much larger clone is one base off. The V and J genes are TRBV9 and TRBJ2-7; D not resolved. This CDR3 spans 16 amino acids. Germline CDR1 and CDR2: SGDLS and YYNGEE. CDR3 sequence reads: CAGSASPQASSYEQYF. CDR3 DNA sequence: TGTGCCGGCAGCGCCTCCCCGCAGGCTAGCTCCTACGAGCAGTACTTC.

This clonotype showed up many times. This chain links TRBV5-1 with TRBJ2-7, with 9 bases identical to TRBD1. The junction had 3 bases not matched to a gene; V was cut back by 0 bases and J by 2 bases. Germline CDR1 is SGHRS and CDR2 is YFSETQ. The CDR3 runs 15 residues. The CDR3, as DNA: TGCGCCAGCAGCTTGGAGGGGACAGGGACCTACGAGCAGTACTTC. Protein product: CASSLEGTGTYEQYF.

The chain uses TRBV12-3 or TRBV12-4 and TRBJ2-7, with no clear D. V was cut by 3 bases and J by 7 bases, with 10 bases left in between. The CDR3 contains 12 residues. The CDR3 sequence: CASSLGTREQYF. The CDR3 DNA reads TGTGCCAGCAGTTTGGGTACGAGGGAGCAGTACTTC.

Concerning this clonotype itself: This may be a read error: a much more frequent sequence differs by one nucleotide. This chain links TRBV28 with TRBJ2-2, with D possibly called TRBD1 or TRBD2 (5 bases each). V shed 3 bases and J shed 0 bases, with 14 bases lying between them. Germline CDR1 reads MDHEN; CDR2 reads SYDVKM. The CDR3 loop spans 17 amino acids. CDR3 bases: TGTGCCAGCAGTTTGTGGCAGGGAGCTCCGAACACCGGGGAGCTGTTTTTT. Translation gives CASSLWQGAPNTGELFF. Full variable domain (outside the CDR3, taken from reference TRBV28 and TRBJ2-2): DVKVTQSSRYLVKRTGEKVFLECVQDMDHENMFWYRQDPGLGLRLIYFSYDVKMKEKGDIPEGYSVSREKKERFSLILESASTNQTSMYLCASSLWQGAPNTGELFFGEGSRLTVL.

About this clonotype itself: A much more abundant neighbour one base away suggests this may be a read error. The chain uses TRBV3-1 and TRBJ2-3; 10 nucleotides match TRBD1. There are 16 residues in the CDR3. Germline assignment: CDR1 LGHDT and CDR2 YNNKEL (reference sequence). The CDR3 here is CANSQGTGVRTDTQYF. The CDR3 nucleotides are TGTGCCAACAGCCAAGGGACAGGGGTCCGCACAGATACGCAGTATTTT.

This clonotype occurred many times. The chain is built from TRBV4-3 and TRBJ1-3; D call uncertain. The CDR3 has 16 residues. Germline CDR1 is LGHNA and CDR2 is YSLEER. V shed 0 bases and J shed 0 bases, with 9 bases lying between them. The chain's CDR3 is CASSQDGSSSGNTIYF. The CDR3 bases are TGCGCCAGCAGCCAAGACGGGTCAAGCTCTGGAAACACCATATATTTT.

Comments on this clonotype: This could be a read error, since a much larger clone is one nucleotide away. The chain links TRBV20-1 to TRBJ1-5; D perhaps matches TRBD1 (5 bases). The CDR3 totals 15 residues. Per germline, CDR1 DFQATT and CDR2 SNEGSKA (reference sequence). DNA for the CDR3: TGCAGTGCTAGAGATGGGGGGAATAGCAGTCAGCCCCAGCATTTT. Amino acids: CSARDGGNSSQPQHF.

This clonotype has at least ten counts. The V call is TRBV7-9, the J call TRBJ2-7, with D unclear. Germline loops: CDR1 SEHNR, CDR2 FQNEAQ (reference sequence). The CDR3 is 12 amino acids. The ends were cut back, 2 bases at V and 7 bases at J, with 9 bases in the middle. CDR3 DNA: TGTGCCAGCAGCTTATCCGGCCTGGAGCAGTACTTC. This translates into CASSLSGLEQYF.

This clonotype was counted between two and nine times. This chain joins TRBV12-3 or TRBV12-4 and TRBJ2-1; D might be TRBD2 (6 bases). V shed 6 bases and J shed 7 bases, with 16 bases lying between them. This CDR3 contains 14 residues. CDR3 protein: CASSPWTTENEQFF. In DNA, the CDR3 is TGTGCCAGCAGCCCGTGGACTACTGAAAATGAGCAGTTCTTC.

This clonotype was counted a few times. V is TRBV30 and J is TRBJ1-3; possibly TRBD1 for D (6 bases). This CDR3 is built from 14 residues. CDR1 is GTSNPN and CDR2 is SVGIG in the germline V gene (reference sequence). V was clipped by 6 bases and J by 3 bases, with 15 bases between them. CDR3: CACLSRGLGNTIYF. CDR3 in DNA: TGTGCCTGTCTTTCCAGGGGACTTGGAAACACCATATATTTT. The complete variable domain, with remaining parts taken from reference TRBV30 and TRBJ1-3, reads SQTIHQWPATLVQPVGSPLSLECTVEGTSNPNLYWYRQAAGRGLQLLFYSVGIGQISSEVPQNLSASRPQDRQFILSSKKLLLSDSGFYLCACLSRGLGNTIYFGEGSWLTVV.

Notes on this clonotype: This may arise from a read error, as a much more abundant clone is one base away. CDR3 amino acids: CASSLVLSGASVLTF. In DNA form, the CDR3 reads TGTGCCAGCAGCTTAGTACTCTCTGGGGCCAGCGTCCTGACTTTC. The gene calls are TRBV7-2 and TRBJ2-6, with D maybe TRBD1 (5 bases). Germline CDR1 reads SGHTA; CDR2 reads FQGNSA. The CDR3 loop spans 15 amino acids.

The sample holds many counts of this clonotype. The CDR3 sequence is CASSTGGSLYEQYF. The CDR3 DNA follows: TGTGCCAGTAGTACTGGCGGGAGCCTGTACGAGCAGTACTTC. The gene calls are TRBV19 and TRBJ2-7; 7 bases align to TRBD2. The V segment lost 4 bases and the J segment 4 bases; nucleotides outside the gene matches: 7. There are 14 residues in the CDR3. Germline CDR1 is LNHDA and CDR2 is SQIVND (reference sequence).

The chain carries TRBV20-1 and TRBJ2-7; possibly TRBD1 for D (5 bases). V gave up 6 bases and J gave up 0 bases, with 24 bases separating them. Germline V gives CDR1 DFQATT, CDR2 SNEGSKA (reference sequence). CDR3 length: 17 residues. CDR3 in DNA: TGCAGTGCCACAAGCTTCGTGGGGCTGATCAGCTCCTACGAGCAGTACTTC. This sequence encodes CSATSFVGLISSYEQYF.

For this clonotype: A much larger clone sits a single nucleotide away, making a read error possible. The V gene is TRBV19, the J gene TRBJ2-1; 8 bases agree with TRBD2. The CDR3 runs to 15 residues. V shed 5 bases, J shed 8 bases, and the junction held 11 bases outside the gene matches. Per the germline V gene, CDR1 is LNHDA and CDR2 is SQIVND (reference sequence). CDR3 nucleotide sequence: TGTGCCAGTAGTCCCGGGACTAGGGGGGTCGATGAGCAGTTCTTC. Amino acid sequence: CASSPGTRGVDEQFF.

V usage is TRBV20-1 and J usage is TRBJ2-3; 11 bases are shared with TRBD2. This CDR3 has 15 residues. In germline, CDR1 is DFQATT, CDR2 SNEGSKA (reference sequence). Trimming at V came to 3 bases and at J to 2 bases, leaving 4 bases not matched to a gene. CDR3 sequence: CSARGLAETTDTQYF. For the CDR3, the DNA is TGCAGTGCTAGGGGACTAGCGGAGACCACAGATACGCAGTATTTT.

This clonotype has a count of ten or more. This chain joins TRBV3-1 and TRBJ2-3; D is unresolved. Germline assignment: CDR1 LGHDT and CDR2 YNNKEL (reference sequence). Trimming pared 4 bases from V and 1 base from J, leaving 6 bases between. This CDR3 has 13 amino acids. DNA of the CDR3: TGTGCCAGCAGCCCCCTCGGCACAGATACGCAGTATTTT. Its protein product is CASSPLGTDTQYF.

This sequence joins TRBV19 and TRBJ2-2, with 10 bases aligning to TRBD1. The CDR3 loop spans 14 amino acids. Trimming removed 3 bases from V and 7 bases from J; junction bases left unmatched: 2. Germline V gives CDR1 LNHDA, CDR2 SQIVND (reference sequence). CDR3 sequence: CASSMGQGFGELFF. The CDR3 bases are TGTGCCAGTAGTATGGGACAGGGGTTCGGGGAGCTGTTTTTT. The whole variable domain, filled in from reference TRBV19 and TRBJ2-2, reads DGGITQSPKYLFRKEGQNVTLSCEQNLNHDAMYWYRQDPGQGLRLIYYSQIVNDFQKGDIAEGYSVSREKKESFPLTVTSAQKNPTAFYLCASSMGQGFGELFFGEGSRLTVL.

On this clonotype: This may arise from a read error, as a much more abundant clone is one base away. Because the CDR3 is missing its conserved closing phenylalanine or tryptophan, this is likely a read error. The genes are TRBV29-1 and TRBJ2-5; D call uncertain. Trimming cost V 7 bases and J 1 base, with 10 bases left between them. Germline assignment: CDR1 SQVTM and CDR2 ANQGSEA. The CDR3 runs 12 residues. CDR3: CSAWAGQETQYL. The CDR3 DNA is TGCAGCGCCTGGGCAGGCCAAGAGACCCAGTACCTC.

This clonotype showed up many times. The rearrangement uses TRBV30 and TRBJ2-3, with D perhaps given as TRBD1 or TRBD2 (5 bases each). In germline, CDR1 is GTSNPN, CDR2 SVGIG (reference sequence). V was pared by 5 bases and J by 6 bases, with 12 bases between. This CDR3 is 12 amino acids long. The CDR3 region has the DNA TGTGCCTGGGGACCGTGGGGGGATACGCAGTATTTT. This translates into CAWGPWGDTQYF.

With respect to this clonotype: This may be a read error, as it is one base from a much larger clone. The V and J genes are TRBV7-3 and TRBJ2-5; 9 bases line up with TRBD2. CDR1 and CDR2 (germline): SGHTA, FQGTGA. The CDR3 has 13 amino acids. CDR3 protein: CACRYSGSETQYF. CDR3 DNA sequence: TGTGCCTGCAGATATAGCGGGAGCGAAACCCAGTACTTC.

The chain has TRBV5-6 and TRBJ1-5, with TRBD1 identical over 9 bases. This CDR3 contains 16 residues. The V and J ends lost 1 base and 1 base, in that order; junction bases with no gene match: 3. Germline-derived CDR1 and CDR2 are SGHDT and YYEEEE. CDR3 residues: CASSLTGGASNQPQHF. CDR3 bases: TGTGCCAGCAGCTTGACAGGGGGCGCGAGCAATCAGCCCCAGCATTTT.

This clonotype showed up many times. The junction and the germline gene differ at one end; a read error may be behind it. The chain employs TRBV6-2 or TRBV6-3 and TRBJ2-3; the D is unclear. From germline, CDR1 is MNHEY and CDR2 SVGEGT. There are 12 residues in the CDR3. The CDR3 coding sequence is TGCGCCAGCAGCAGCTACACAGATACGCAGTATTTT. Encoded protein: CASSSYTDTQYF.

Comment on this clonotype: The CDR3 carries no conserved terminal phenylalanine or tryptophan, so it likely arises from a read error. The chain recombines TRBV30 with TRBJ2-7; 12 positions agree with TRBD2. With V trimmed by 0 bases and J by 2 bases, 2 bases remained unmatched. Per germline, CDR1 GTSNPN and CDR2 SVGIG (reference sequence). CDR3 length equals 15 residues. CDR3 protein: CAWSVRTSGTYEQYS. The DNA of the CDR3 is TGTGCCTGGAGTGTACGGACTAGCGGGACCTACGAGCAGTACTCC.

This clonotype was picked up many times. CDR3 in amino acids: CASSPLGHRTYEQYF. The CDR3 DNA is TGTGCCAGCAGCCCATTGGGCCATCGAACCTACGAGCAGTACTTC. This chain uses TRBV4-2 with TRBJ2-7; D is unresolved. V was cut by 4 bases and J by 2 bases, with 15 bases left in between. Germline V gene data show CDR1 as LGHNA and CDR2 as YNFKEQ. CDR3 length: 15 residues.

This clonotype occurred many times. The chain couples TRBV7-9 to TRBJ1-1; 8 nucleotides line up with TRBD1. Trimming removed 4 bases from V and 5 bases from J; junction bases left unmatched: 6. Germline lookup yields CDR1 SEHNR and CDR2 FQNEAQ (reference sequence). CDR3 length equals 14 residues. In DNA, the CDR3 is TGTGCCAGCAGCTCCCGACAGGGGAGGACTGAAGCTTTCTTT. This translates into CASSSRQGRTEAFF. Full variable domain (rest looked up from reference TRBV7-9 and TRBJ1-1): DTGVSQNPRHKITKRGQNVTFRCDPISEHNRLYWYRQTLGQGPEFLTYFQNEAQLEKSRLLSDRFSAERPKGSFSTLEIQRTEQGDSAMYLCASSSRQGRTEAFFGQGTRLTVV.

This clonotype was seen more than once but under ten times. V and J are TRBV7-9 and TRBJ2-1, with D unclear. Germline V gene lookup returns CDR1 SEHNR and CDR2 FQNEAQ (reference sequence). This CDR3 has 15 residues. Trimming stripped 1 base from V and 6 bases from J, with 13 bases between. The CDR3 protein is CASSLVGPAANEQFF. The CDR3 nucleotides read TGTGCCAGCAGCTTAGTAGGGCCGGCTGCCAATGAGCAGTTCTTC.